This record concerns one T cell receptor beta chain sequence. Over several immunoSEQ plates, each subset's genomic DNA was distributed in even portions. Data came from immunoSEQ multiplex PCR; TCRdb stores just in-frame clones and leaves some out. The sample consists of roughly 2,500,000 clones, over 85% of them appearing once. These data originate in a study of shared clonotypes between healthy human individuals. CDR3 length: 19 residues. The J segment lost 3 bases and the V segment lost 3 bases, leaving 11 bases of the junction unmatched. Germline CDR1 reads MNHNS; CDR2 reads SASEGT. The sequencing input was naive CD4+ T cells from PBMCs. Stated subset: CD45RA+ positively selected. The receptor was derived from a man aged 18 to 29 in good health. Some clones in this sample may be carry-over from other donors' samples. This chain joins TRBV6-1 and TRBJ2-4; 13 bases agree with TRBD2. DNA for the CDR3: TGTGCCAGCAGTGAGGGGTCGGGACTAGCGGGACAGGACAAAAACATTCAGTACTTC. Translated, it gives CASSEGSGLAGQDKNIQYF.